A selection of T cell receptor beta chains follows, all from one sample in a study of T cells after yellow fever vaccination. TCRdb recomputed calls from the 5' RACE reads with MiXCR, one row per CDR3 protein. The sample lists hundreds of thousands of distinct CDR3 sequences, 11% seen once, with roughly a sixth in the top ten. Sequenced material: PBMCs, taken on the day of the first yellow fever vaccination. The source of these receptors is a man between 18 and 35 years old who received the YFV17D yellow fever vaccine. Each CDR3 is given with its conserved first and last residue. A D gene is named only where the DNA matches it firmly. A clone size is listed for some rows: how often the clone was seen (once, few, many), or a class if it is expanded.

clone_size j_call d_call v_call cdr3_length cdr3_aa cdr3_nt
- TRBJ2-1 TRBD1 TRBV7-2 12 CASSASDRAQFF TGTGCCAGCAGCGCCTCGGACAGGGCCCAGTTCTTC
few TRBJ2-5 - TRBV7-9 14 CASSFYASQETQYF TGTGCCAGCAGCTTCTACGCTAGCCAAGAGACCCAGTACTTC
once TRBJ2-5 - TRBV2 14 CASSAGSGGETQYF TGTGCCAGCAGTGCCGGATCTGGTGGGGAGACCCAGTACTTC
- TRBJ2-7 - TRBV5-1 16 CASSSQGGGSSYEQYF TGCGCCAGCAGCTCCCAAGGAGGTGGCAGCTCCTACGAGCAGTACTTC
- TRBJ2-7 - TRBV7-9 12 CASTDISYEQYF TGTGCCAGCACCGATATCTCCTACGAGCAGTACTTC
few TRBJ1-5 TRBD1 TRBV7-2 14 CASSSRDRWEPQHF TGTGCCAGCAGCTCTCGGGACAGATGGGAGCCCCAGCATTTT
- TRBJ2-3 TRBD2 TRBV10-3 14 CAISRGGTTDTQYF TGTGCCATCAGTCGGGGGGGGACCACAGATACGCAGTATTTT
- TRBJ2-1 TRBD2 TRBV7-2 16 CASSLWALAGGNEQFF TGTGCCAGCAGCCTTTGGGCCCTAGCGGGGGGGAATGAGCAGTTCTTC
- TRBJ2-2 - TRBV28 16 CASSSRTFANTGELFF TGTGCCAGCAGTTCGCGAACGTTCGCGAACACCGGGGAGCTGTTTTTT
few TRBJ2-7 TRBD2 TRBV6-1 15 CASCHKAGAAYEQYF TGTGCCAGTTGCCACAAAGCGGGGGCAGCCTACGAGCAGTACTTC
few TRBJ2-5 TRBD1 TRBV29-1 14 CSVDWAGGQETQYF TGCAGCGTTGATTGGGCAGGGGGCCAAGAGACCCAGTACTTC
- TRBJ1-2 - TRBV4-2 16 CVSSQDGTGDGYGYTF TGTGTCAGCAGCCAAGATGGGACGGGGGATGGCTATGGCTACACCTTC
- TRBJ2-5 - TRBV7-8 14 CASSLVTGLETQYF TGTGCCAGCAGCTTAGTCACAGGCCTAGAGACCCAGTACTTC
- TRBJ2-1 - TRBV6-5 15 CASSYRANGVNEQFF TGTGCCAGCAGTTACAGGGCCAACGGGGTCAATGAGCAGTTCTTC
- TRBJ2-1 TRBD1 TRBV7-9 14 CASSPGTVNNEQFF TGTGCCAGCAGCCCGGGGACAGTTAACAATGAGCAGTTCTTC
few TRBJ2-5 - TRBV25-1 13 CASRRQHQETQYF TGTGCCAGCAGGAGGCAGCACCAAGAGACCCAGTACTTC
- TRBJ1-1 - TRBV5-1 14 CASKTEDGNTEAFF TGCGCCAGCAAGACCGAGGACGGGAACACTGAAGCTTTCTTT
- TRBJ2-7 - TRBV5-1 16 CASSTRTVGSINEQYF TGCGCCAGCAGCACCCGGACCGTAGGATCTATTAACGAGCAGTACTTC
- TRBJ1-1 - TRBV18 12 CASSPELSEAFF TGTGCCAGCTCACCGGAGCTAAGTGAAGCTTTCTTT
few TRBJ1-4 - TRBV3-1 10 CATGSEKLFF TGTGCCACCGGCAGCGAAAAACTGTTTTTT
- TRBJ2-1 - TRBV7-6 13 CASSSKVYNEQFF TGTGCCAGCAGCTCGAAGGTTTACAATGAGCAGTTCTTC
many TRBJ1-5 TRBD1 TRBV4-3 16 CASSQDLGQGGQPQHF TGCGCCAGCAGCCAAGATCTGGGACAGGGCGGCCAGCCCCAGCATTTT
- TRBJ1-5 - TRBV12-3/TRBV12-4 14 CASSRTDGNQPQHF TGTGCCAGCAGCCGGACAGATGGCAATCAGCCCCAGCATTTT
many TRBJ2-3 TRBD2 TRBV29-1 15 CSVEDSGGPSDTQYF TGCAGCGTTGAAGATAGCGGGGGGCCGTCAGATACGCAGTATTTT
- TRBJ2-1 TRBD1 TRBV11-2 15 CASSFSGTGANEQFF TGTGCCAGCAGCTTCTCCGGGACAGGGGCGAATGAGCAGTTCTTC
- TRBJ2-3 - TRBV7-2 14 CASSFRDDADTQYF TGTGCCAGCAGCTTCCGGGACGACGCAGATACGCAGTATTTT
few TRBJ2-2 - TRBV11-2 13 CASSLQGGGELFF TGTGCCAGCAGCTTACAGGGAGGCGGGGAGCTGTTTTTT
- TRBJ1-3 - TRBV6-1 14 CASSRFGSGNTIYF TGTGCCAGCAGTCGCTTCGGCTCTGGAAACACCATATATTTT
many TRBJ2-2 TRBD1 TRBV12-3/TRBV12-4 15 CASSHRGLGTGELFF TGTGCCAGCAGTCACAGGGGGCTCGGTACCGGGGAGCTGTTTTTT
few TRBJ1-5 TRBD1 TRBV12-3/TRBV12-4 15 CASSRQGSGNQPQHF TGTGCCAGCAGTCGACAGGGTTCAGGGAATCAGCCCCAGCATTTT
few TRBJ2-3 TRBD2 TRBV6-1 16 CASSANGGGYTDTQYF TGTGCCAGCAGTGCAAACGGGGGGGGGTACACAGATACGCAGTATTTT
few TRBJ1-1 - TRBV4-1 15 CASSQGNRALSEAFF TGCGCCAGCAGCCAAGGGAACAGGGCCCTTAGTGAAGCTTTCTTT
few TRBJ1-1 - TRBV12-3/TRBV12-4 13 CASSPPRVEEAFF TGTGCCAGCAGTCCCCCGAGGGTGGAGGAAGCTTTCTTT
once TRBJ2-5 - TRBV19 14 CATRLDGREWTQYF TGTGCCACCCGCCTGGACGGAAGAGAATGGACCCAGTACTTC
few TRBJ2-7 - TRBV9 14 CASSATLTGYEQYF TGTGCCAGCAGCGCAACCTTGACAGGCTACGAGCAGTACTTC
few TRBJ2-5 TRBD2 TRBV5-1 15 CASSPSGGARETQYF TGCGCCAGCAGCCCTAGCGGGGGGGCCAGGGAGACCCAGTACTTC
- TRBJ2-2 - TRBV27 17 CAWGGPKQAANTGELFF TGTGCCTGGGGGGGGCCAAAACAGGCTGCGAACACCGGGGAGCTGTTTTTT
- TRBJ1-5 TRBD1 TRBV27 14 CASSYGDSDQPQHF TGTGCCAGCAGTTACGGGGACAGCGACCAGCCCCAGCATTTT
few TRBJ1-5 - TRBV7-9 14 CASSLVSSNQPQHF TGTGCCAGCAGCTTAGTAAGTAGCAATCAGCCCCAGCATTTT